Shown below are 11 T cell receptor beta chains from a single sample sequenced in a study of cytomegalovirus exposure and HLA in healthy donors. Here immunoSEQ multiplex PCR was the method, and the copy in TCRdb shows in-frame clones only, minus some. The sample has some 83,000 clones, approximately 95% seen once. Sequenced material: PBMCs. All receptors derive from a woman under 30 in good health and CMV-seronegative.

This chain joins TRBV19 and TRBJ2-2, with D tentatively TRBD1 (5 bases). This CDR3 region has 14 residues. Germline assignment: CDR1 LNHDA and CDR2 SQIVND (reference sequence). V lost 3 bases and J lost 1, with 6 bases in between. CDR3 in amino acids: CASSIQGNTGELFF. CDR3 DNA: TGTGCCAGTAGTATCCAGGGGAACACCGGGGAGCTGTTTTTT.

The genes are TRBV6-5 and TRBJ1-2; D might be TRBD1 (5 bases). The germline V gene encodes CDR1 MNHEY and CDR2 SVGAGI. This CDR3 is 15 amino acids long. V was pared by 6 bases and J by 6 bases, with 20 bases between. CDR3 sequence (DNA): TGTGCCAGCAGCAATTCAGGGAAACCCTTGGATGGCTACACCTTC. Translation: CASSNSGKPLDGYTF.

The V gene is TRBV30, the J gene TRBJ2-3, with TRBD2 identical over 9 bases. There are 15 residues in the CDR3. Germline CDR1 and CDR2: GTSNPN and SVGIG (reference sequence). The ends lost 0 bases at V and 4 bases at J; junction bases unmatched: 5. CDR3 loop: CAWSVAAGGPDTQYF. The CDR3 bases are TGTGCCTGGAGTGTGGCGGCGGGGGGGCCAGATACGCAGTATTTT.

The chain carries TRBV7-6 and TRBJ2-3, with D perhaps TRBD2 (5 bases). V was trimmed by 4 bases and J by 8 bases, leaving 10 bases between them. The CDR3 has 12 amino acids. Germline V CDR1 and CDR2: SGHVS, FNYEAQ. The CDR3 sequence is CASSSERRTQYF. CDR3 nucleotide sequence: TGTGCCAGCAGCTCAGAGCGGCGTACGCAGTATTTT.

This clone was detected once. The rearrangement uses TRBV5-1 and TRBJ2-1; a weak D match, TRBD1 (5 bases). Germline V CDR1 and CDR2: SGHRS, YFSETQ. Trimming took 4 bases from V and 3 from J, leaving 17 bases between them. CDR3 length: 16 residues. CDR3 residues: CASSLYQWGGYNEQFF. For the CDR3, the DNA is TGCGCCAGCAGCCTATACCAGTGGGGCGGCTACAATGAGCAGTTCTTC.

The gene calls are TRBV7-8 and TRBJ2-1, with 7 bases that match TRBD2. Looked up from germline, CDR1 is SGHVS and CDR2 is FQNEAQ. V dropped 5 bases and J dropped 9; count of bases not matched to a gene: 16. This CDR3 spans 16 amino acids. The CDR3 DNA sequence: TGTGCCAGCAGCCCCGGGGGGTCTAAATCATTTTCTGAGCAGTTCTTC. Translating it yields CASSPGGSKSFSEQFF.

The chain links TRBV5-1 to TRBJ2-3, with D possibly TRBD2 on 5 matching bases. Trimming removed 3 bases from V and 10 bases from J, with 12 bases in between. Germline CDR1 SGHRS, CDR2 YFSETQ. The CDR3 has 12 amino acids. The CDR3 spells CASSSPGGAQYF. The CDR3 nucleotides are TGCGCCAGCAGCTCCCCCGGAGGTGCGCAGTATTTT.

The chain joins TRBV5-1 to TRBJ2-1; no definite D call. From germline, CDR1 is SGHRS and CDR2 YFSETQ. The CDR3 length is 14 residues. V was clipped by 4 bases and J by 7 bases, with 15 bases between them. This CDR3 is CASSPHGRLNEQFF. The CDR3, as DNA: TGCGCCAGCAGCCCCCACGGCAGGTTGAATGAGCAGTTCTTC.

The CDR3 is CASSPQGGDTYEQYF. The CDR3 DNA is TGTGCCAGCAGCCCCCAGGGTGGGGACACTTACGAGCAGTACTTC. V gene TRBV7-3 combines with J gene TRBJ2-7, with D perhaps matching TRBD1 (6 bases). The ends were cut back, 5 bases at V and 4 bases at J, with 18 bases in the middle. The CDR3 extends over 15 amino acids. CDR1 is SGHTA, CDR2 FQGTGA, per germline.

The chain has TRBV28 and TRBJ2-7, with 9 bases matching TRBD2. Germline V gene sequence: CDR1 MDHEN, CDR2 SYDVKM. This CDR3 is built from 17 residues. The trim removed 5 bases at V and 5 bases at J, leaving 16 bases unmatched. The CDR3 protein is CASSPAGPAGGGDEQYF. For the CDR3, the DNA is TGTGCCAGCAGTCCAGCCGGTCCAGCGGGAGGAGGAGACGAGCAGTACTTC.

The genes are TRBV19 and TRBJ1-5; 10 nucleotides match TRBD1. The trim removed 6 bases at V and 2 bases at J, leaving 10 bases unmatched. Per germline, CDR1 LNHDA and CDR2 SQIVND (reference sequence). This CDR3 has 17 residues. The CDR3 spells CASSVATGGFGNQPQHF. The CDR3 nucleotides are TGTGCCAGTAGCGTTGCGACAGGGGGCTTCGGCAATCAGCCCCAGCATTTT.